A single sample is the source of the 8 T cell receptor beta chains below, sequenced in a study of T-cell reconstitution after alpha-beta-depleted transplantation in children. Unique molecular identifiers were built into the TCRbeta library. One entry per CDR3 protein results from TCRdb running MiXCR on the PCR reads. This table holds about 540,000 distinct CDR3 sequences, approximately 20% found once. Sequenced material: PBMCs from the stem cell graft donor, taken from the stem cell graft. Receptor source: a human donor who donated a stem cell graft to a child with acute lymphoblastic leukemia.

This chain connects TRBV7-9 to TRBJ1-4, with 7 bases matching TRBD1. Germline values: CDR1 SEHNR, CDR2 FQNEAQ (reference sequence). CDR3 length: 15 amino acids. The J segment lost 3 bases and the V segment lost 5 bases, leaving 6 bases of the junction unmatched. The CDR3 nucleotides read TGTGCCAGCAGCACAGGACAGGCCCCTAATGAAAAACTGTTTTTT. It is translated as CASSTGQAPNEKLFF.

The chain is built from TRBV4-1 and TRBJ1-3, with D unresolved. The CDR3 runs 18 residues. CDR1 is MGHRA, CDR2 YSYEKL, per germline. V was pared by 4 bases and J by 1 base, with 20 bases between. DNA for the CDR3: TGCGCCAGCAGCCCACCCCGACCCGAGTCCCGTTCTGGAAACACCATATATTTT. Translated, it gives CASSPPRPESRSGNTIYF.

This clonotype was counted a few times. The CDR3 coding sequence is TGTGCCAGCAGCCAAGATCCCCTGGACAGTTTAACTGCAACTAATGAAAAACTGTTTTTT. This gives the protein CASSQDPLDSLTATNEKLFF. This chain links TRBV4-2 with TRBJ1-4; a weak D match, TRBD1 (6 bases). This CDR3 is 20 amino acids long. Trimming shortened V by 0 bases and J by 0 bases, and 20 bases separated the two germline ends. Germline V gives CDR1 LGHNA, CDR2 YNFKEQ.

The V gene is TRBV20-1, the J gene TRBJ1-2; D is possibly TRBD1 (6 bases). Germline V CDR1 and CDR2: DFQATT, SNEGSKA (reference sequence). This CDR3 has 14 amino acids. V shed 5 bases and J shed 2 bases, with 15 bases lying between them. The CDR3 here is CSARTVGPNYGYTF. CDR3 nucleotides: TGCAGTGCTCGGACAGTTGGCCCCAACTATGGCTACACCTTC.

This clonotype was seen only a few times. This chain's CDR3 is CASSESQGESPLHF. The CDR3 nucleotides are TGTGCCAGCAGTGAATCGCAGGGGGAATCACCCCTCCACTTT. This chain links TRBV6-4 with TRBJ1-6; 7 nucleotides align to TRBD1. Unmatched junction bases numbered 6, after V lost 3 bases and J lost 10 bases. This CDR3 has 14 amino acids. CDR1 is MRHNA, CDR2 SNTAGT, per germline.

The chain uses TRBV12-3 or TRBV12-4 and TRBJ2-5, with TRBD2 as a possible D gene (6 bases). The germline V and J ends were trimmed by 3 bases and 5 bases, with 19 bases remaining between them. The CDR3 covers 16 residues. In DNA, the CDR3 is TGTGCCAGCAGTTTTCCCAGGGACTCAAGGGAGGAGACCCAGTACTTC. As protein: CASSFPRDSREETQYF.

The chain combines TRBV4-1 with TRBJ2-3; D ambiguous. Germline CDR1 MGHRA, CDR2 YSYEKL. Trimming left V 2 bases short and J 0 bases short, with 6 bases between. This CDR3 contains 14 residues. Here the CDR3 reads CASSQPASTDTQYF. CDR3 nucleotides: TGCGCCAGCAGCCAACCGGCAAGCACAGATACGCAGTATTTT.

This clonotype was seen more than once but under ten times. The chain combines TRBV12-3 or TRBV12-4 with TRBJ2-7, with 8 bases that match TRBD2. The CDR3 is made up of 12 amino acids. The ends lost 3 bases at V and 8 bases at J; junction bases unmatched: 3. CDR3 nucleotides: TGTGCCAGCAGTTTCGGGGGGGACAAGCAGTACTTC. Translation: CASSFGGDKQYF.